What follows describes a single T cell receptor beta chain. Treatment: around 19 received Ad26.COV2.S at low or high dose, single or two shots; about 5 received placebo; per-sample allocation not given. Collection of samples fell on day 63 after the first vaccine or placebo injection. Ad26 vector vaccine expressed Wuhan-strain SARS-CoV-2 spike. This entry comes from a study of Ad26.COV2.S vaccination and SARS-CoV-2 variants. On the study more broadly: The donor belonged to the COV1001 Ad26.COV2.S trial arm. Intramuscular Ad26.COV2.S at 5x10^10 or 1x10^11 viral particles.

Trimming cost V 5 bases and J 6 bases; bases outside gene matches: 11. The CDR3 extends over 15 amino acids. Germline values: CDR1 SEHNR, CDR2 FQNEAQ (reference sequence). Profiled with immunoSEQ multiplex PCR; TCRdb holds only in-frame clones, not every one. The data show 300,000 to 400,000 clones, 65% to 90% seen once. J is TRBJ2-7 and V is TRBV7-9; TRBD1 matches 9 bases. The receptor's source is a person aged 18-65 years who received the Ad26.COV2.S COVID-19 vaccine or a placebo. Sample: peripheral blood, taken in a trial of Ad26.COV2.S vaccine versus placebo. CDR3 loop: CASSPYGTGFGEQYF. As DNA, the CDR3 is TGTGCCAGCAGCCCCTACGGGACAGGGTTCGGCGAGCAGTACTTC.